A selection of T cell receptor beta chains follows, all from one sample in a study of T cells in Graves' hyperthyroidism and ophthalmopathy. TCRdb recomputed calls from the multiplex PCR reads with MiXCR, one row per CDR3 protein. Found here are roughly 280,000 distinct CDR3 sequences, more than 15% of them singletons; the top ten hold less than 70%. Sequencing used blood. Receptor source: a woman aged 60-75 years with Graves' ophthalmopathy. CDR3s include the opening cysteine and the closing phenylalanine or tryptophan. A D gene is named only where the DNA matches it firmly. Clone size is stated in some rows and not others, as once, few, many or a class when expanded.

v_gene: TRBV20-1
j_gene: TRBJ2-1
d_gene: TRBD2
abundance: many
CDR3nt: TGCAGTGCTAGAGATCCGGGACTAGCGGACACTGAGCAGTTCTTC
CDR3aa: CSARDPGLADTEQFF

v_gene: TRBV14
j_gene: TRBJ1-1
d_gene: -
abundance: many
CDR3nt: TGTGCCAGCAGCCACAGGGTCAGGAACACTGAAGCTTTCTTT
CDR3aa: CASSHRVRNTEAFF

v_gene: TRBV12-3/TRBV12-4
j_gene: TRBJ2-2
d_gene: TRBD2
abundance: many
CDR3nt: TGTGCCAGCAGTGCGGGACTAGCGGACACCGGGGAGCTGTTTTTT
CDR3aa: CASSAGLADTGELFF

v_gene: TRBV5-1
j_gene: TRBJ1-6
d_gene: -
abundance: many
CDR3nt: TGCGCCAGCAGCTTGGATCAGGGAAATTCACCCCTCCACTTT
CDR3aa: CASSLDQGNSPLHF

v_gene: TRBV7-2
j_gene: TRBJ2-3
d_gene: -
abundance: many
CDR3nt: TGTGCCAGCAGCCCAAGGACTGCCCGAACGCAGTATTTT
CDR3aa: CASSPRTARTQYF

v_gene: TRBV27
j_gene: TRBJ2-5
d_gene: TRBD2
abundance: many
CDR3nt: TGTGCCAGCAGCCACGGCGCTAGCGGTAGCGGAGAGACCCAGTACTTC
CDR3aa: CASSHGASGSGETQYF

v_gene: TRBV11-2
j_gene: TRBJ2-1
d_gene: TRBD2
abundance: many
CDR3nt: TGTGCCAGCAGCTCGGGGACTAGAATTTACAATGAGCAGTTCTTC
CDR3aa: CASSSGTRIYNEQFF

v_gene: TRBV4-1
j_gene: TRBJ2-7
d_gene: TRBD2
abundance: -
CDR3nt: TGCGCCAGCAGCCAAGTGAGGACTAGCGGGAGCTACTACGAGCAGTACTTC
CDR3aa: CASSQVRTSGSYYEQYF

v_gene: TRBV5-1
j_gene: TRBJ2-1
d_gene: TRBD2
abundance: -
CDR3nt: TGCGCCAGCAGCTTTAGACTAGCGGGAGTAGGGGCCAATGAGCAGTTCTTC
CDR3aa: CASSFRLAGVGANEQFF

v_gene: TRBV19
j_gene: TRBJ1-5
d_gene: -
abundance: -
CDR3nt: TGTGCCAGTGGGACACGGCCAGAGCATTTT
CDR3aa: CASGTRPEHF

v_gene: TRBV3-1
j_gene: TRBJ1-2
d_gene: TRBD1
abundance: many
CDR3nt: TGTGCCAGCAGCCAGCACTCGGACAGGGGCTATGGCTACACCTTC
CDR3aa: CASSQHSDRGYGYTF

v_gene: TRBV6-1
j_gene: TRBJ2-7
d_gene: TRBD1
abundance: -
CDR3nt: TGTGCCAGCAGTAAAGGACAGGGTTACTACAATGAGCAGTACTTC
CDR3aa: CASSKGQGYYNEQYF

v_gene: TRBV29-1
j_gene: TRBJ1-2
d_gene: -
abundance: few
CDR3nt: TGCAGCGTTGGGGGTGACTATGGCTACACCTTC
CDR3aa: CSVGGDYGYTF

v_gene: TRBV11-2
j_gene: TRBJ2-7
d_gene: -
abundance: -
CDR3nt: TGTGCCAGCAGCTCCTTAAGGCGGACCTCCTACGAGCAGTACTTC
CDR3aa: CASSSLRRTSYEQYF

v_gene: TRBV4-1
j_gene: TRBJ2-7
d_gene: -
abundance: -
CDR3nt: TGCGCCAGCAGCCACGGGGAACGGTCGCGAGAGCAGTACTTC
CDR3aa: CASSHGERSREQYF

v_gene: TRBV5-1
j_gene: TRBJ2-7
d_gene: TRBD2
abundance: many
CDR3nt: TGCGCCAGCAGCTTAAGCGGGAGGGCCGGCGAGCAGTACTTC
CDR3aa: CASSLSGRAGEQYF

v_gene: TRBV4-2
j_gene: TRBJ1-4
d_gene: TRBD1
abundance: many
CDR3nt: TGTGCCAGCAGCCGGGAAGGGGGCTGGGGTGAAAAACTGTTTTTT
CDR3aa: CASSREGGWGEKLFF

v_gene: TRBV7-9
j_gene: TRBJ1-2
d_gene: -
abundance: few
CDR3nt: TGTGCCAGCAGCCACAGAACCTATGGCTACACCTTC
CDR3aa: CASSHRTYGYTF

v_gene: TRBV12-3/TRBV12-4
j_gene: TRBJ1-5
d_gene: -
abundance: -
CDR3nt: TGTGCCAGCAGTTTTTCCTTCGGACGGCAGCCCCAGCATTTT
CDR3aa: CASSFSFGRQPQHF

v_gene: TRBV28
j_gene: TRBJ2-1
d_gene: -
abundance: -
CDR3nt: TGTGCCAGCAGTCCCACGAGGTCCGGGAATGAGCAGTTCTTC
CDR3aa: CASSPTRSGNEQFF

v_gene: TRBV7-9
j_gene: TRBJ1-3
d_gene: TRBD1
abundance: many
CDR3nt: TGTGCCAGCAGCTTTGGGACAGCACAAGGAAACACCATATATTTT
CDR3aa: CASSFGTAQGNTIYF

v_gene: TRBV5-1
j_gene: TRBJ2-2
d_gene: -
abundance: -
CDR3nt: TGCGCCAGCAGCTTGGAAGCGAACACCGGGGAGCTGTTTTTT
CDR3aa: CASSLEANTGELFF

v_gene: TRBV7-7
j_gene: TRBJ2-3
d_gene: -
abundance: many
CDR3nt: TGTGCTAGCAGCTCTCAGGTCGCAGATACGCAGTATTTT
CDR3aa: CASSSQVADTQYF

v_gene: TRBV12-3/TRBV12-4
j_gene: TRBJ2-7
d_gene: TRBD2
abundance: many
CDR3nt: TGTGCCAGCAGTCGGAGGCGGGGGGGTTCCAACGAGCAGTACTTC
CDR3aa: CASSRRRGGSNEQYF

v_gene: TRBV5-1
j_gene: TRBJ1-4
d_gene: TRBD1
abundance: few
CDR3nt: TGCGCCAGCAGCTTGGGGACAGGGGAGAAGGAAAAACTGTTTTTT
CDR3aa: CASSLGTGEKEKLFF

v_gene: TRBV6-1
j_gene: TRBJ1-6
d_gene: -
abundance: once
CDR3nt: TGTGCCAGCATGGAGCTTAATTCACCCCTCCACTTT
CDR3aa: CASMELNSPLHF

v_gene: TRBV6-1
j_gene: TRBJ2-5
d_gene: -
abundance: many
CDR3nt: TGTGCCAGCAGTTACGACCAAGAGACCCAGTACTTC
CDR3aa: CASSYDQETQYF

v_gene: TRBV5-1
j_gene: TRBJ2-5
d_gene: TRBD1
abundance: -
CDR3nt: TGCGCCAGCAGCCGAATCCTATCGACAGGGGTAGAGACCCAGTACTTC
CDR3aa: CASSRILSTGVETQYF

v_gene: TRBV29-1
j_gene: TRBJ2-5
d_gene: TRBD2
abundance: few
CDR3nt: TGCAGCGTTCATCTCTTAGCGGGGTCGGTCGAAGTCAGAGAGACCCAGTACTTC
CDR3aa: CSVHLLAGSVEVRETQYF

v_gene: TRBV20-1
j_gene: TRBJ2-3
d_gene: -
abundance: many
CDR3nt: TGCAGTGCTAGAGACCCGAGGGGGTCCCCTACAGATACGCAGTATTTT
CDR3aa: CSARDPRGSPTDTQYF

v_gene: TRBV20-1
j_gene: TRBJ1-2
d_gene: -
abundance: many
CDR3nt: TGCAGTGCTAGAGGGGGCGCAGGGCGGGCCGCCTATGGCTACACCTTC
CDR3aa: CSARGGAGRAAYGYTF

v_gene: TRBV3-1
j_gene: TRBJ2-3
d_gene: TRBD1
abundance: many
CDR3nt: TGTGCCAGCAGCCAAATCGACAGGGGAGATACGCAGTATTTT
CDR3aa: CASSQIDRGDTQYF

v_gene: TRBV20-1
j_gene: TRBJ2-3
d_gene: TRBD1
abundance: -
CDR3nt: TGCAGTGCTAGTGCGGGACAGGGGAACACAGATACGCAGTATTTT
CDR3aa: CSASAGQGNTDTQYF

v_gene: TRBV5-1
j_gene: TRBJ2-1
d_gene: TRBD1
abundance: many
CDR3nt: TGCGCCAGCAGACAGACAGGGGAGCAATACAATGAGCAGTTCTTC
CDR3aa: CASRQTGEQYNEQFF

v_gene: TRBV4-3
j_gene: TRBJ1-2
d_gene: TRBD1
abundance: -
CDR3nt: TGCGCCAGCAGCCAAGATTCTCCCTCGGGGACAGGGGCCATCTATGGCTACACCTTC
CDR3aa: CASSQDSPSGTGAIYGYTF

v_gene: TRBV7-2
j_gene: TRBJ2-7
d_gene: TRBD1
abundance: many
CDR3nt: TGTGCCAGCAGCGCGGACAGGGGGTCTTACGAGCAGTACTTC
CDR3aa: CASSADRGSYEQYF

v_gene: TRBV29-1
j_gene: TRBJ2-5
d_gene: TRBD2
abundance: -
CDR3nt: TGCAGCGCTAGCGGGAGGACGAGCCAAGAGACCCAGTACTTC
CDR3aa: CSASGRTSQETQYF

v_gene: TRBV19
j_gene: TRBJ2-4
d_gene: -
abundance: -
CDR3nt: TGTGCCAGTACCATCGGGGGTACTCTAGCCAAAAACATTCAGTACTTC
CDR3aa: CASTIGGTLAKNIQYF

v_gene: TRBV12-3/TRBV12-4
j_gene: TRBJ1-3
d_gene: -
abundance: -
CDR3nt: TGTGCCAGCAGCCTAGCACAGGGTAGAAACACCATATATTTT
CDR3aa: CASSLAQGRNTIYF

v_gene: TRBV24-1
j_gene: TRBJ2-2
d_gene: TRBD1
abundance: many
CDR3nt: TGTGCCACCAGTGACACGGGACAGGGGGCCGGGGAGCTGTTTTTT
CDR3aa: CATSDTGQGAGELFF

v_gene: TRBV4-1
j_gene: TRBJ2-7
d_gene: -
abundance: -
CDR3nt: TGCGCCAGCAGCCAAGAAGGGCCCGTGGACGAGCAGTACTTC
CDR3aa: CASSQEGPVDEQYF

v_gene: TRBV6-2/TRBV6-3
j_gene: TRBJ2-1
d_gene: -
abundance: -
CDR3nt: TGTGCCAGCAGCCGATTTCGTGATGAGCAGTTCTTC
CDR3aa: CASSRFRDEQFF

v_gene: TRBV3-1
j_gene: TRBJ2-2
d_gene: -
abundance: -
CDR3nt: TGTGCCAGCAGCCAGAAGGGGGTTTGCACCGGGGAGCTGTTTTTT
CDR3aa: CASSQKGVCTGELFF

v_gene: TRBV6-1
j_gene: TRBJ1-2
d_gene: -
abundance: -
CDR3nt: TGTGCCAGCAGTTCTCCACGAGAGGGGAACTATGGCTACACCTTC
CDR3aa: CASSSPREGNYGYTF

v_gene: TRBV9
j_gene: TRBJ2-7
d_gene: TRBD1
abundance: few
CDR3nt: TGTGCCAGCAGCGTAGGGACAGGGTTGAGTGAGCAGTACTTC
CDR3aa: CASSVGTGLSEQYF

v_gene: TRBV10-3
j_gene: TRBJ2-7
d_gene: -
abundance: -
CDR3nt: TGTGCCGGACGGGATCCCCTGAGGTACGAGCAGTACTTC
CDR3aa: CAGRDPLRYEQYF

v_gene: TRBV5-1
j_gene: TRBJ2-2
d_gene: TRBD1
abundance: many
CDR3nt: TGCGCCAGCAGCTTGTCTCCCGGGACAGGGAACACCGGGGAGCTGTTTTTT
CDR3aa: CASSLSPGTGNTGELFF

v_gene: TRBV5-4
j_gene: TRBJ2-7
d_gene: TRBD2
abundance: few
CDR3nt: TGTGCCAGCAGCCGAGCGACTAGCGGGGCCTACGAGCAGTACTTC
CDR3aa: CASSRATSGAYEQYF

v_gene: TRBV2
j_gene: TRBJ1-2
d_gene: TRBD1
abundance: many
CDR3nt: TGTGCCAGCAGGGACACCGGGACAGGGGGTGATGGCTACACCTTC
CDR3aa: CASRDTGTGGDGYTF

v_gene: TRBV6-2/TRBV6-3
j_gene: TRBJ2-7
d_gene: TRBD1
abundance: few
CDR3nt: TGTGCCAGCAGGCCGCCCCGGGATCCCAGGGGGCTGCGGTCCTACGAGCAGTACTTC
CDR3aa: CASRPPRDPRGLRSYEQYF

v_gene: TRBV5-1
j_gene: TRBJ1-1
d_gene: TRBD1
abundance: many
CDR3nt: TGCGCCAGCAGAAACGACAGGGACACTGAAGCTTTCTTT
CDR3aa: CASRNDRDTEAFF